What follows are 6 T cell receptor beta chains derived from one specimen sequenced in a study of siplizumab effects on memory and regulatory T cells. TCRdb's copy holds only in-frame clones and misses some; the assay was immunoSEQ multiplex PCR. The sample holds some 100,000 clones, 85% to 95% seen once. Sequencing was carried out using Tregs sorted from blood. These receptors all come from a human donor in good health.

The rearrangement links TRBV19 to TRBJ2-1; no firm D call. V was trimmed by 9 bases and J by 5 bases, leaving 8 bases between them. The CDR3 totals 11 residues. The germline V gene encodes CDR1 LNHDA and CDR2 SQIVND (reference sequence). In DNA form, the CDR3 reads TGTGCCAGGGCGAGTCACAATGAGCAGTTCTTC. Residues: CARASHNEQFF.

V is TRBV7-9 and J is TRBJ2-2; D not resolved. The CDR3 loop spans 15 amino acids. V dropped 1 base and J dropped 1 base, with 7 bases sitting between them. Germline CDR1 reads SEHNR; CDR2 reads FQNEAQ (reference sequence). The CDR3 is CASSLGPQNTGELFF. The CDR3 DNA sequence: TGTGCCAGCAGCTTAGGTCCGCAGAACACCGGGGAGCTGTTTTTT.

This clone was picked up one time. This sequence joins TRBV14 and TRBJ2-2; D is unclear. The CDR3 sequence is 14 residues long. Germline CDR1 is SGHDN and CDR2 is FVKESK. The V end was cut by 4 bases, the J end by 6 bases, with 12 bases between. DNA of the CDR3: TGTGCCAGCAGCCCCATAATGGGGTCCGGGGAGCTGTTTTTT. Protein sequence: CASSPIMGSGELFF.

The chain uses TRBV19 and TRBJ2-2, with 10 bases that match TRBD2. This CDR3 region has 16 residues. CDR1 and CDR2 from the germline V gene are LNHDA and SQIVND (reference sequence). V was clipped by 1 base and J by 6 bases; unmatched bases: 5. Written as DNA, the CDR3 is TGTGCCAGTAGTATAGTGCGTCTAGCGGGAGCCGGGGAGCTGTTTTTT. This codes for CASSIVRLAGAGELFF.

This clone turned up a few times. Here the CDR3 reads CAISESGQPYEQYF. Written as DNA, the CDR3 is TGTGCCATCAGTGAGTCGGGACAACCCTACGAGCAGTACTTC. V usage is TRBV10-3 and J usage is TRBJ2-7, with D perhaps TRBD1 (6 bases). Germline CDR1 and CDR2: ENHRY and SYGVKD. V was cut by 0 bases and J by 2 bases, with 8 bases left in between. This CDR3 spans 14 amino acids.

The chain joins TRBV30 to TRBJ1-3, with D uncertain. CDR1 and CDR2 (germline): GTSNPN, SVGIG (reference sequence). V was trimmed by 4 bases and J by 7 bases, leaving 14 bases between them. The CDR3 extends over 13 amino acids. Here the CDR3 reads CAWTSVVRNTIYF. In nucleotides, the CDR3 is TGTGCCTGGACTTCTGTAGTTCGGAACACCATATATTTT.